These T cell receptor beta chains were read from a single sample in a study of blood T cell repertoires in COVID-19. Libraries were prepared by immunoSEQ multiplex PCR; TCRdb keeps only in-frame clonotypes and omits some of them. The repertoire holds 150,000 to 200,000 clones, with roughly 80% as singletons. Sequenced input: peripheral blood. The receptors come from a man between 65 and 80 years old with acute or convalescent COVID-19. CDR3s include the opening cysteine and the closing phenylalanine or tryptophan. The D gene is left open where the match is weak. Clone size is shown for a subset of rows, as once, few, many or a class of expanded clone.

CDR3 DNA: TGTGCCAGCAGTTACCGAAGCCGACAGGGGAACACTGAAGCTTTCTTT; CDR3 protein: CASSYRSRQGNTEAFF; V gene: TRBV6-5; CDR3 length: 16; J gene: TRBJ1-1; clone size: once; D gene: TRBD1
CDR3 DNA: TGTGCCAGCAGCCAAACTAGCCATGAGCAGTTCTTC; CDR3 protein: CASSQTSHEQFF; V gene: TRBV7-3; CDR3 length: 12; J gene: TRBJ2-1; clone size: few; D gene: .
CDR3 DNA: TGTGCCAGCAGCGCCCGGGACAGGGTGTCACCCCTCCACTTT; CDR3 protein: CASSARDRVSPLHF; V gene: TRBV5-6; CDR3 length: 14; J gene: TRBJ1-6; clone size: .; D gene: TRBD1
CDR3 DNA: TGCGCCAGCAGCCAAGATCTACAGGGAGTGTGGGAGCAGTACTTC; CDR3 protein: CASSQDLQGVWEQYF; V gene: TRBV4-3; CDR3 length: 15; J gene: TRBJ2-7; clone size: .; D gene: .
CDR3 DNA: TGTGCCAGCAGTATGGGACAGGGGACCAAAAACATTCAGTACTTC; CDR3 protein: CASSMGQGTKNIQYF; V gene: TRBV2; CDR3 length: 15; J gene: TRBJ2-4; clone size: .; D gene: TRBD1
CDR3 DNA: TGTGCCAGCAGTTTACGAGACGGGGAGCTGTTTTTT; CDR3 protein: CASSLRDGELFF; V gene: TRBV28; CDR3 length: 12; J gene: TRBJ2-2; clone size: .; D gene: .
CDR3 DNA: TGTGCCAGCTCACCACTGGGCAGACTATCGCAAGAGACCCAGTACTTC; CDR3 protein: CASSPLGRLSQETQYF; V gene: TRBV18; CDR3 length: 16; J gene: TRBJ2-5; clone size: .; D gene: .
CDR3 DNA: TGTGCCAGCAGCTTACAGGGTATCCAAGAGACCCAGTACTTC; CDR3 protein: CASSLQGIQETQYF; V gene: TRBV5-4; CDR3 length: 14; J gene: TRBJ2-5; clone size: .; D gene: .
CDR3 DNA: TGTGCCAGCTCACCACCGGCCGGGAGAATGAAGGGGGAGACCCAGTACTTC; CDR3 protein: CASSPPAGRMKGETQYF; V gene: TRBV18; CDR3 length: 17; J gene: TRBJ2-5; clone size: .; D gene: .
CDR3 DNA: TGTGCCACGAGGGACAACAATGAGCAGTTCTTC; CDR3 protein: CATRDNNEQFF; V gene: TRBV10-3; CDR3 length: 11; J gene: TRBJ2-1; clone size: .; D gene: .
CDR3 DNA: TGTGCCAGCAGGGCGGCTCCCACACACGAGCAGTACTTC; CDR3 protein: CASRAAPTHEQYF; V gene: TRBV6-5; CDR3 length: 13; J gene: TRBJ2-7; clone size: .; D gene: .